Listed below are T cell receptor beta chains from one sample, sequenced in a study of response to subunit inactivated influenza vaccine. MiXCR, applied by TCRdb to the RT-PCR reads, yields one record per CDR3 protein. Of 500,000 to 550,000 distinct CDR3 sequences listed, approximately 6.9% were seen once; the top ten hold under 15%. The sequencing used PBMCs from blood, collected less than 25 months after vaccination. These receptor sequences come from a man between 45 and 75 years old who received an inactivated influenza vaccine. Each CDR3 is given with its conserved first and last residue. Fields, in order: clone size, J gene, D gene, V gene, CDR3 DNA, CDR3 protein. The D gene is left open where the match is weak. Clone sizes are given selectively: once, few, many, or a class where the clone is expanded.

>many|TRBJ2-7|TRBD1|TRBV5-1
TGCGCCAGCAGCAGAGGACAGGGAGGAATTGGGGACGAGCAGTACTTC
CASSRGQGGIGDEQYF
>many|TRBJ2-7|.|TRBV11-1
TGTGCCAGCAGCTTTTCCCAGGTCTCCTACGAGCAGTACTTC
CASSFSQVSYEQYF
>.|TRBJ2-7|.|TRBV10-3
TGTGCCATCAGACCAGAGACAGGAATGGTCGAGCAGTACTTC
CAIRPETGMVEQYF
>.|TRBJ1-3|TRBD1|TRBV28
TGTGCCAGCAGACCCCCGACAGGGACACGAAACACCATATATTTT
CASRPPTGTRNTIYF
>few|TRBJ2-5|.|TRBV6-5
TGTGCCAGCAGTTACGTTTCCTCAGCGTGGGGGGAGACCCAGTACTTC
CASSYVSSAWGETQYF
>few|TRBJ2-5|TRBD1|TRBV12-3/TRBV12-4
TGTGCCAGTATGACAGGGGGCTTCCAAGAGACCCAGTACTTC
CASMTGGFQETQYF
>.|TRBJ2-7|.|TRBV27
TGTTCCAGCAGAGGCTACTACGAGCAGTACTTC
CSSRGYYEQYF
>few|TRBJ1-5|.|TRBV6-1
TGTGCCAGCAGGGCTGGGGGTGTTCGGGGTCAGCCCCAGCATTTT
CASRAGGVRGQPQHF
>.|TRBJ2-7|.|TRBV9
TGTGCCAGCAGCGGAGACACAGGCCCCTACGAGCAGTACTTC
CASSGDTGPYEQYF
>many|TRBJ2-2|.|TRBV10-1
TGCGCCAGCAGTTCTGCGAACACCGGGGAGCTGTTTTTT
CASSSANTGELFF
>many|TRBJ1-1|TRBD1|TRBV30
TGTGCCTGGAGTCCTCCCAACAGGGGGCGGTGGACTGAAGCTTTCTTT
CAWSPPNRGRWTEAFF
>.|TRBJ2-2|.|TRBV5-1
TGCGCCAGCAGCTTTTTAGGAGCCGGGGAGCTGTTTTTT
CASSFLGAGELFF
>many|TRBJ2-3|TRBD2|TRBV10-1
TGCGCCAGCAGTGACCCCGGGACTAGCATCTATACGCAGTATTTT
CASSDPGTSIYTQYF
>.|TRBJ1-2|.|TRBV25-1
TGTGCCAGCAGTGTCACAGGGTATGGCTACACCTTC
CASSVTGYGYTF
>few|TRBJ2-1|.|TRBV7-2
TGTGCCAGCAGCTTATATGGGACTTACAATGAGCAGTTCTTC
CASSLYGTYNEQFF
>.|TRBJ2-5|TRBD2|TRBV20-1
TGCAGTGCTTGGCCAGGGACTAGCGGGAGACGGGAGACCCAGTACTTC
CSAWPGTSGRRETQYF
>.|TRBJ1-2|.|TRBV5-1
TGCGCCAGCAGCTCCGGCCGGGCCTTGGTTAACTATGGCTACACCTTC
CASSSGRALVNYGYTF